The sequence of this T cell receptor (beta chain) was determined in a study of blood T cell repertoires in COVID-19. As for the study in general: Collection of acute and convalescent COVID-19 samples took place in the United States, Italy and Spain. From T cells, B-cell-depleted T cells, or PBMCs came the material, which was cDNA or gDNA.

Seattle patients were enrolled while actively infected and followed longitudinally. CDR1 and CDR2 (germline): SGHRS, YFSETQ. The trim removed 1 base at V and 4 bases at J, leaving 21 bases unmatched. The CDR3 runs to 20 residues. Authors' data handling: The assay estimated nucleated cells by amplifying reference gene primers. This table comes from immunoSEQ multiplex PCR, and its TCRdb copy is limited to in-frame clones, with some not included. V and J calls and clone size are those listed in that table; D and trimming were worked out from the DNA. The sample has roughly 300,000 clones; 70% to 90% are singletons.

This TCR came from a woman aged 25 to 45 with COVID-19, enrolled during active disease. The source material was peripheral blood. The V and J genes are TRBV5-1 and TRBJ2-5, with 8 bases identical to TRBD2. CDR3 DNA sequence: TGCGCCAGCAGCTTGATATTAGCGGGGATTTCGCGAGCAGGTAGAGAGACCCAGTACTTC. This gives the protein CASSLILAGISRAGRETQYF.